This TCR beta chain was documented in a study of blood T cell repertoires in COVID-19. The data were produced by immunoSEQ multiplex PCR, yet TCRdb's version contains in-frame clones alone and is incomplete. The sample yields roughly 51,000 clones, 86% seen once. The length of the CDR3 is 14 residues. Trimming took off 7 bases at V and 3 bases at J, with 16 bases between the two ends. Germline CDR1 is LNHDA and CDR2 is SQIVND (reference sequence). The chain combines TRBV19 with TRBJ2-7; a weak D match, TRBD2 (5 bases). This receptor was taken from an elderly woman with acute or convalescent COVID-19. Material for sequencing was peripheral blood. The CDR3 sequence: CASTLRGGGYEQYF. As DNA, the CDR3 is TGTGCCAGTACCCTGCGCGGCGGAGGCTACGAGCAGTACTTC.